The 27 T cell receptor beta chains below all came from one sample that was sequenced in a study of control samples from healthy donors and cancer patients. The table came from immunoSEQ multiplex PCR; TCRdb's copy has only in-frame clones and leaves some out. The table has 130,000 or so clones, around 90% seen once. The sequencing input was blood. The receptors were gathered from a man aged 18 to 29 in good health.

The rearrangement joins TRBV13 to TRBJ2-7; D is possibly TRBD2 (5 bases). CDR3 length: 13 amino acids. V dropped 3 bases and J dropped 3 bases, with 9 bases sitting between them. Looked up from germline, CDR1 is PRHDT and CDR2 is FYEKMQ (reference sequence). CDR3 protein: CASSLAAGYEQYF. In DNA, the CDR3 is TGTGCCAGCAGCTTGGCGGCGGGCTACGAGCAGTACTTC.

V and J are TRBV2 and TRBJ1-5, with D unclear. CDR1 and CDR2 (germline): SNHLY, FYNNEI. Trimming took off 7 bases at V and 3 bases at J, with 13 bases between the two ends. This CDR3 region has 14 residues. The CDR3 DNA reads TGTGCCAGCAACAGCGGGCAGTCCAATCAGCCCCAGCATTTT. This codes for CASNSGQSNQPQHF.

The chain employs TRBV5-1 and TRBJ1-2; 9 nucleotides match TRBD1. CDR3 length: 14 residues. Trimming removed 3 bases from V and 2 bases from J; junction bases left unmatched: 2. The V gene's germline CDR1 is SGHRS and CDR2 YFSETQ. CDR3 DNA: TGCGCCAGCAGCTACGGGACAGGGAACTATGGCTACACCTTC. It codes for CASSYGTGNYGYTF.

The chain has TRBV29-1 and TRBJ2-3; TRBD2 agrees at 12 bases. CDR3 size: 15 residues. CDR1 is SQVTM, CDR2 ANQGSEA, per germline. V was clipped by 2 bases and J by 0 bases; unmatched bases: 0. For the CDR3, the DNA is TGCAGCGTTGAAACTAGCGGGGGGAGCACAGATACGCAGTATTTT. This gives the protein CSVETSGGSTDTQYF.

This sequence joins TRBV9 and TRBJ2-1, with TRBD2 matching over 8 bases. This CDR3 is built from 15 residues. With 4 bases clipped from V and 9 bases from J, the junction kept 12 bases outside the gene matches. CDR1 is SGDLS and CDR2 is YYNGEE in the germline V gene. The CDR3 bases are TGTGCCAGCAGCCTGCGGGGGGACGGTATTCCTGAGCAGTTCTTC. Its protein product is CASSLRGDGIPEQFF.

The V and J genes are TRBV19 and TRBJ2-7, with D tentatively TRBD1 or TRBD2 (8 bases each). The ends were cut back, 6 bases at V and 2 bases at J, with 14 bases in the middle. Germline V gives CDR1 LNHDA, CDR2 SQIVND (reference sequence). This CDR3 contains 14 residues. CDR3 protein: CASSRGGQAYEQYF. The CDR3 nucleotides read TGTGCCAGTAGCCGGGGGGGACAGGCCTACGAGCAGTACTTC.

This clone was found once. V usage is TRBV5-1 and J usage is TRBJ2-3, with a tentative D call TRBD2 (5 bases). Germline CDR1 is SGHRS and CDR2 is YFSETQ. The germline V and J ends were trimmed by 1 base and 3 bases, with 12 bases remaining between them. This CDR3 spans 15 amino acids. The CDR3 bases are TGCGCCAGCAGCTTGATGCTAGCAGGAACAGATACGCAGTATTTT. This codes for CASSLMLAGTDTQYF.

The V and J genes are TRBV7-9 and TRBJ2-1; 11 nucleotides match TRBD2. Germline CDR1 and CDR2: SEHNR and FQNEAQ (reference sequence). The ends lost 5 bases at V and 8 bases at J; junction bases unmatched: 11. This CDR3 spans 16 amino acids. The CDR3 sequence is CASSPPRSGGADEQFF. The CDR3 DNA is TGTGCCAGCAGCCCCCCCCGTAGCGGGGGGGCCGATGAGCAGTTCTTC.

In its sample, this clone was seen once. The chain has TRBV30 and TRBJ1-1; TRBD1 matches 7 bases. The ends lost 1 base at V and 2 bases at J; junction bases unmatched: 7. This CDR3 region has 15 residues. Germline V CDR1 and CDR2: GTSNPN, SVGIG (reference sequence). The CDR3 is CAWSGYRGINTEAFF. The CDR3, as DNA: TGTGCCTGGAGTGGATACAGGGGCATAAACACTGAAGCTTTCTTT.

This clone came up once. V gene TRBV6-1 combines with J gene TRBJ2-7, with D hard to call. Germline CDR1 reads MNHNS; CDR2 reads SASEGT. Trimming left V 2 bases short and J 3 bases short, with 8 bases between. The CDR3 contains 13 residues. CDR3 residues: CASSEYRSYEQYF. As DNA, the CDR3 is TGTGCCAGCAGTGAATATCGAAGCTACGAGCAGTACTTC.

This chain uses TRBV7-2 with TRBJ1-3; D uncertain. The germline V gene has CDR1 SGHTA and CDR2 FQGNSA. Trimming took off 2 bases at V and 2 bases at J, with 10 bases between the two ends. CDR3 length: 15 residues. CDR3 loop: CASSLRSAAGNTIYF. CDR3 DNA sequence: TGTGCCAGCAGCTTAAGGTCAGCCGCTGGAAACACCATATATTTT.

The genes are TRBV2 and TRBJ1-1; no clear D. CDR3 size: 13 residues. The V gene lost 3 bases and the J gene lost 7 bases, with 12 bases spanning the gap. Germline V gives CDR1 SNHLY, CDR2 FYNNEI. CDR3 region: CASSESEINEAFF. In DNA form, the CDR3 reads TGTGCCAGCAGTGAGTCCGAGATCAATGAAGCTTTCTTT.

This rearrangement joins TRBV5-1 to TRBJ2-2; perhaps TRBD1 as D (6 bases). This CDR3 has 16 residues. Germline CDR1 reads SGHRS; CDR2 reads YFSETQ. Between the trimmed V and J ends, which lost 4 bases and 0 bases, there was a span of 13 bases. This CDR3 is CASSLLGTPNTGELFF. The CDR3 region has the DNA TGCGCCAGCAGCCTACTTGGGACACCGAACACCGGGGAGCTGTTTTTT.

The gene calls are TRBV2 and TRBJ1-6; tentative D call: TRBD1 (5 bases). V dropped 4 bases and J dropped 1 base, with 5 bases sitting between them. The CDR3 runs to 14 residues. Germline CDR1 and CDR2: SNHLY and FYNNEI. The CDR3: CASSGGSYNSPLHF. The CDR3 DNA follows: TGTGCCAGCAGTGGGGGGTCCTATAATTCACCCCTCCACTTT.

The V call is TRBV25-1, the J call TRBJ2-3; D perhaps matches TRBD2 (6 bases). The CDR3 consists of 15 residues. The V gene lost 3 bases and the J gene lost 5 bases, with 15 bases spanning the gap. Germline lookup yields CDR1 MGHDK and CDR2 SYGVNS. The CDR3: CASSDPRGSQDTQYF. The DNA of the CDR3 is TGTGCCAGCAGTGATCCGCGGGGAAGCCAAGATACGCAGTATTTT. Filled out from reference TRBV25-1 and TRBJ2-3, the complete variable domain reads EADIYQTPRYLVIGTGKKITLECSQTMGHDKMYWYQQDPGMELHLIHYSYGVNSTEKGDLSSESTVSRIRTEHFPLTLESARPSHTSQYLCASSDPRGSQDTQYFGPGTRLTVL.

The J gene is TRBJ1-1, the V gene TRBV7-3, with TRBD1 as a possible D gene (6 bases). CDR3 length: 13 residues. V gave up 8 bases and J gave up 7 bases, with 17 bases separating them. Germline CDR1 reads SGHTA; CDR2 reads FQGTGA. The CDR3 DNA is TGTGCCAGCGGGCTGACAGGCCCCTATGAAGCTTTCTTT. It translates to CASGLTGPYEAFF.

V and J are TRBV15 and TRBJ2-3; 9 nucleotides match TRBD1. The V gene end was trimmed by 0 bases and the J gene end by 4 bases; junction bases not matched to a gene: 11. The CDR3 extends over 18 amino acids. Germline V gives CDR1 LNHNV, CDR2 YYDKDF (reference sequence). The CDR3 region has the DNA TGTGCCACCAGCAGAGATGCGGGTCCCGGGACAGGGTCAGATACGCAGTATTTT. Its translation: CATSRDAGPGTGSDTQYF.

This clone occurred once. The V and J genes are TRBV18 and TRBJ1-3, with D tentatively TRBD1 (5 bases). Germline assignment: CDR1 KGHSH and CDR2 LQKENI. Trimming pared 0 bases from V and 7 bases from J, leaving 16 bases between. The length of the CDR3 is 16 residues. In DNA form, the CDR3 reads TGTGCCAGCTCACCACCGGGAACTCACGGGACGAACACCATATATTTT. It is translated as CASSPPGTHGTNTIYF.

The chain employs TRBV27 and TRBJ1-1; D remains unclear. This CDR3 is 13 amino acids long. The germline CDR1 and CDR2 sequences are MNHEY and SMNVEV (reference sequence). V was cut by 2 bases and J by 5 bases, with 9 bases left in between. CDR3 protein: CASSLSVGTEAFF. In nucleotides, the CDR3 is TGTGCCAGCAGTTTAAGCGTCGGAACTGAAGCTTTCTTT.

The rearrangement uses TRBV7-3 and TRBJ2-7; no definite D call. V gave up 2 bases and J gave up 0 bases, with 11 bases separating them. CDR3 length: 15 residues. The germline V gene has CDR1 SGHTA and CDR2 FQGTGA. DNA for the CDR3: TGTGCCAGCAGCTTATACGTCGGCCCCTCCTACGAGCAGTACTTC. This sequence encodes CASSLYVGPSYEQYF. Looking up the rest from reference TRBV7-3 and TRBJ2-7 gives the full variable domain: GAGVSQTPSNKVTEKGKYVELRCDPISGHTALYWYRQSLGQGPEFLIYFQGTGAADDSGLPNDRFFAVRPEGSVSTLKIQRTERGDSAVYLCASSLYVGPSYEQYFGPGTRLTVT.

V usage is TRBV28 and J usage is TRBJ2-4; D is undetermined. CDR3 length: 16 residues. Per germline, CDR1 MDHEN and CDR2 SYDVKM. V lost 6 bases to trimming and J lost 0 bases, with 15 bases between them. The CDR3 sequence is CASSRTPHGAKNIQYF. In DNA, the CDR3 is TGTGCCAGCAGCCGAACACCTCATGGAGCCAAAAACATTCAGTACTTC.

J is TRBJ1-1 and V is TRBV5-1, with unresolved D. From germline, CDR1 is SGHRS and CDR2 YFSETQ. CDR3 length: 14 residues. The germline V and J ends were trimmed by 0 bases and 1 base, with 7 bases remaining between them. CDR3 sequence: CASSLVGENTEAFF. The CDR3 DNA sequence: TGCGCCAGCAGCTTGGTAGGCGAGAACACTGAAGCTTTCTTT.

This clone was observed a single time. Within the sample, other DNA sequences also encode this same CDR3. V usage is TRBV5-6 and J usage is TRBJ2-5; D unresolved. V gave up 2 bases and J gave up 4 bases, with 3 bases separating them. This CDR3 is 11 amino acids long. Germline assignment: CDR1 SGHDT and CDR2 YYEEEE. The CDR3: CASSLRETQYF. CDR3 sequence (DNA): TGTGCCAGCAGCTTAAGAGAGACCCAGTACTTC.

CDR3 in amino acids: CASSRKEEANYGYTF. DNA for the CDR3: TGTGCCAGCAGCCGTAAAGAAGAGGCTAACTATGGCTACACCTTC. V and J are TRBV6-5 and TRBJ1-2; D remains unclear. The CDR3 is 15 amino acids. Germline V CDR1 and CDR2: MNHEY, SVGAGI. V was pared by 6 bases and J by 0 bases, with 14 bases between.

The chain links TRBV20-1 to TRBJ2-7, with D perhaps being TRBD1 or TRBD2 (6 bases each). Germline V gives CDR1 DFQATT, CDR2 SNEGSKA (reference sequence). Trimming stripped 3 bases from V and 2 bases from J, with 11 bases between. The CDR3 runs 13 residues. CDR3 sequence: CSASGGRPYEQYF. CDR3 DNA: TGCAGTGCTAGTGGGGGGCGCCCCTACGAGCAGTACTTC.

The V and J genes are TRBV30 and TRBJ2-7; 7 nucleotides line up with TRBD1. Unmatched junction bases numbered 8, after V lost 2 bases and J lost 4 bases. This CDR3 comprises 14 residues. Germline V CDR1 and CDR2: GTSNPN, SVGIG (reference sequence). CDR3 sequence: CAWSWAGGPYEQYF. In DNA form, the CDR3 reads TGTGCCTGGAGTTGGGCAGGGGGACCTTACGAGCAGTACTTC.

This chain links TRBV4-1 with TRBJ2-1, with 7 bases matching TRBD1. In germline, CDR1 is MGHRA, CDR2 YSYEKL. The CDR3 is 16 amino acids. J lost 8 bases, V lost 5 bases, and 15 bases had no gene match. CDR3 nucleotides: TGCGCCAGCAGCGGATCAAGGGGGCTACCGATGCATGAGCAGTTCTTC. Translation gives CASSGSRGLPMHEQFF.